These T cell receptor beta chains were read from a single sample in a study of radiation and T cells in renal cell carcinoma. Sequencing used immunoSEQ multiplex PCR; TCRdb keeps in-frame clones, though not all of them. The top ten clones hold around 6% of a sample with about 130,000 clones, more than 70% of them seen once. Material: blood, obtained from a patient whose treatment included radiotherapy and nephrectomy. All receptors derive from a woman in her 70s with renal cell carcinoma. The CDR3 runs from the conserved cysteine through the conserved F or W. Each record gives: CDR3 length, V gene, D gene, clone size, J gene, CDR3 protein, CDR3 DNA. A D gene is named only where the DNA matches it firmly. Size is omitted from some rows. Given values are once, few, many or a class for expanded clones.

>12|TRBV5-1|NA|NA|TRBJ2-7
CASSPDRYEQYF
TGCGCCAGCAGCCCGGACAGATACGAGCAGTACTTC
>19|TRBV5-4|TRBD2|once|TRBJ2-1
CASSSAGTSGGLSYNEQFF
TGTGCCAGCAGCTCAGCCGGGACTAGCGGGGGGCTCTCCTACAATGAGCAGTTCTTC
>16|TRBV9|NA|NA|TRBJ2-7
CASTPGPGHRLDEQYF
TGTGCCAGCACCCCCGGCCCGGGACACCGCCTGGACGAGCAGTACTTC
>19|TRBV4-3|TRBD2|NA|TRBJ2-1
CASSQGASGGLSSYNEQFF
TGCGCCAGCAGCCAAGGAGCTAGCGGGGGGTTGAGCTCCTACAATGAGCAGTTCTTC
>13|TRBV2|NA|NA|TRBJ2-3
CASSRLETDTQYF
TGTGCCAGCAGTAGACTAGAGACAGATACGCAGTATTTT
>16|TRBV2|TRBD2|once|TRBJ2-2
CASSPGGQGITGELFF
TGTGCCAGCAGTCCGGGGGGGCAGGGAATCACCGGGGAGCTGTTTTTT
>17|TRBV4-3|NA|NA|TRBJ1-3
CASSQDRTGAFGNTIYF
TGCGCCAGCAGCCAAGATCGAACGGGGGCTTTTGGAAACACCATATATTTT
>15|TRBV7-2|NA|NA|TRBJ2-1
CASSLIAGSLNEQFF
TGTGCCAGCAGCTTAATTGCGGGGTCCCTCAATGAGCAGTTCTTC
>14|TRBV15|NA|NA|TRBJ1-3
CATSREGGGNTIYF
TGTGCCACCAGCAGAGAGGGAGGTGGAAACACCATATATTTT
>13|TRBV6-5|NA|NA|TRBJ2-1
CASSYASYNEQFF
TGTGCCAGCAGTTACGCGTCCTACAATGAGCAGTTCTTC
>11|TRBV12-5|NA|NA|TRBJ1-1
CASGWGTEAFF
TGTGCTAGTGGTTGGGGTACTGAAGCTTTCTTT
>16|TRBV5-4|TRBD2|NA|TRBJ2-3
CASSRPGTMATDTQYF
TGTGCCAGCAGCCGCCCCGGGACTATGGCCACAGATACGCAGTATTTT
>14|TRBV5-4|NA|NA|TRBJ2-7
CASSLGPSSYEQYF
TGTGCCAGCAGCTTGGGTCCTAGCTCCTACGAGCAGTACTTC
>14|TRBV9|TRBD1|NA|TRBJ1-4
CASSGQGGVEKLFF
TGTGCCAGCAGTGGACAGGGGGGAGTTGAAAAACTGTTTTTT
>13|TRBV29-1|NA|NA|TRBJ2-1
CSVDGQLMNEQFF
TGCAGCGTTGATGGACAGCTTATGAATGAGCAGTTCTTC
>16|TRBV5-1|NA|NA|TRBJ1-3
CASSLRGPALENTIYF
TGCGCCAGCAGCCTGAGGGGTCCCGCTCTGGAAAACACCATATATTTT
>14|TRBV7-3|NA|NA|TRBJ1-5
CASRLDRANQPQHF
TGTGCCAGCAGGTTGGACAGAGCGAATCAGCCCCAGCATTTT
>14|TRBV6-6|NA|NA|TRBJ2-1
CASSYTPPSHEQFF
TGTGCCAGCAGTTACACCCCTCCGTCCCATGAGCAGTTCTTC
>13|TRBV7-9|NA|NA|TRBJ2-7
CASSPIAPDEQYF
TGTGCCAGCAGCCCCATCGCCCCGGACGAGCAGTACTTC
>14|TRBV9|NA|NA|TRBJ1-1
CASSDNGMNTEAFF
TGTGCCAGCAGCGATAACGGAATGAACACTGAAGCTTTCTTT
>15|TRBV7-8|NA|NA|TRBJ1-5
CASSLYGNSNQPQHF
TGTGCCAGCAGCTTGTATGGGAATAGCAATCAGCCCCAGCATTTT
>20|TRBV4-2|TRBD2|NA|TRBJ2-1
CASSQPTGTSGGHAYNEQFF
TGTGCCAGCAGCCAACCAACCGGGACTAGCGGGGGGCACGCTTACAATGAGCAGTTCTTC
>15|TRBV4-3|TRBD1|NA|TRBJ1-2
CASSQNDRDSEGYTF
TGCGCCAGCAGCCAAAATGACAGGGATAGTGAAGGCTACACCTTC
>14|TRBV19|NA|NA|TRBJ2-7
CASSIKSLSREQYF
TGTGCCAGTAGTATCAAAAGTCTATCGCGCGAGCAGTACTTC
>16|TRBV25-1|TRBD1|few|TRBJ1-6
CASSPKGQGGNSPLHF
TGTGCCAGCAGTCCGAAGGGACAGGGGGGGAATTCACCCCTCCACTTT
>13|TRBV19|NA|NA|TRBJ2-7
CASSSTGFYEQYF
TGTGCCAGTAGTAGTACAGGGTTCTATGAGCAGTACTTC
>13|TRBV29-1|NA|NA|TRBJ1-6
CSFADRENSPLHF
TGCAGCTTTGCGGACAGAGAGAATTCACCCCTCCACTTT
>13|TRBV19|NA|NA|TRBJ1-2
CASTSFGNYGYTF
TGTGCCAGTACTTCTTTTGGGAACTATGGCTACACCTTC
>15|TRBV15|NA|NA|TRBJ1-5
CATSRDKFGNQPQHF
TGTGCCACCAGCAGGGACAAGTTTGGCAATCAGCCCCAGCATTTT
>12|TRBV7-2|NA|few|TRBJ1-2
CASSLAGYGYTF
TGTGCCAGCAGCTTAGCCGGGTATGGCTACACCTTC
>13|TRBV5-1|NA|NA|TRBJ2-7
CASSSLTNHEQYF
TGCGCCAGCAGCAGTCTGACCAACCACGAGCAGTACTTC
>15|TRBV7-6|NA|NA|TRBJ1-4
CASSSNTGKDEKLFF
TGTGCCAGCAGTTCTAATACAGGGAAGGATGAAAAACTGTTTTTT
>14|TRBV7-3|NA|NA|TRBJ2-1
CASTPGGIRNEQFF
TGTGCCAGCACCCCCGGGGGAATAAGGAATGAGCAGTTCTTC
>15|TRBV11-2|TRBD1|NA|TRBJ1-5
CASSSGQGPNQPQHF
TGTGCCAGCAGCTCGGGACAGGGACCCAATCAGCCCCAGCATTTT
>14|TRBV27|NA|NA|TRBJ2-7
CASSLSGYNYEQYF
TGTGCCAGCAGTTTATCGGGGTATAACTACGAGCAGTACTTC
>15|TRBV10-2|TRBD2|NA|TRBJ2-1
CASSEVAGGPNEQFF
TGCGCCAGCAGTGAGGTAGCGGGGGGGCCGAATGAGCAGTTCTTC
>15|TRBV6-6|NA|NA|TRBJ2-7
CASKKGGAHSYEQYF
TGTGCCAGCAAGAAAGGGGGGGCCCACTCCTACGAGCAGTACTTC
>13|TRBV7-3|TRBD1|NA|TRBJ1-2
CASSRDSTGVYTF
TGTGCCAGCAGCCGTGACAGTACAGGGGTCTACACCTTC
>15|TRBV2|TRBD2|NA|TRBJ2-2
CASRRLAGSTGELFF
TGTGCCAGCAGAAGACTAGCGGGGTCCACCGGGGAGCTGTTTTTT
>13|TRBV19|TRBD1|NA|TRBJ1-1
CASRRQGWTEAFF
TGTGCCAGTAGGAGACAGGGGTGGACTGAAGCTTTCTTT
>13|TRBV11-3|TRBD1|NA|TRBJ2-7
CASGDRAMREQYF
TGTGCCAGCGGTGACAGGGCCATGAGGGAGCAGTACTTC
>17|TRBV7-2|TRBD2|NA|TRBJ2-1
CASSPRRLAGRYNEQFF
TGTGCCAGCAGCCCCCGTAGACTAGCGGGGCGGTACAATGAGCAGTTCTTC
>13|TRBV5-4|NA|NA|TRBJ2-1
CASSTDKYNEQFF
TGTGCCAGCAGCACGGACAAATACAATGAGCAGTTCTTC
>14|TRBV19|NA|NA|TRBJ2-5
CASSLPAVGETQYF
TGTGCCAGTTCTCTCCCTGCAGTAGGAGAGACCCAGTACTTC
>10|TRBV28|TRBD1|NA|TRBJ1-1
CASSSGGAFF
TGTGCCAGCAGTTCAGGGGGAGCTTTCTTT
>15|TRBV6-1|TRBD1|NA|TRBJ1-2
CASRDGQGGKYGYTF
TGTGCCAGCAGAGACGGACAGGGGGGAAAGTATGGCTACACCTTC
>14|TRBV11-3|NA|NA|TRBJ1-5
CASSLGGPGQPQHF
TGTGCCAGCAGCTTAGGGGGCCCTGGACAGCCCCAGCATTTT
>13|TRBV6-1|NA|NA|TRBJ1-1
CASSDRMNTEAFF
TGTGCCAGCAGTGATAGGATGAACACTGAAGCTTTCTTT
>20|TRBV4-1|TRBD1|NA|TRBJ1-5
CASSLTPGQGAGRSNQPQHF
TGCGCCAGCAGCCTAACGCCGGGACAGGGGGCAGGTAGAAGCAATCAGCCCCAGCATTTT
>16|TRBV2|NA|NA|TRBJ2-4
CASSERASLAKNIQYF
TGTGCCAGCAGTGAACGGGCTAGCCTAGCCAAAAACATTCAGTACTTC
>15|TRBV29-1|TRBD2|NA|TRBJ2-3
CSVELRGAGTDTQYF
TGCAGCGTTGAATTGCGGGGGGCCGGTACAGATACGCAGTATTTT
>12|TRBV18|NA|NA|TRBJ1-3
CASFGGGNTIYF
TGTGCCAGCTTCGGGGGAGGAAACACCATATATTTT
>16|TRBV28|NA|NA|TRBJ2-5
CASSSSTSGGQETQYF
NA
>11|TRBV6-1|NA|NA|TRBJ2-7
CATQSAYEQYF
TGTGCCACGCAGAGTGCCTACGAGCAGTACTTC
>18|TRBV19|NA|NA|TRBJ1-5
CASSIAGWGGRRNQPQHF
TGTGCCAGTAGTATAGCTGGATGGGGAGGGAGAAGGAATCAGCCCCAGCATTTT
>10|TRBV20-1|NA|NA|TRBJ1-5
CSANQGGQHF
TGCAGTGCCAACCAGGGAGGGCAGCATTTT
>15|TRBV28|NA|NA|TRBJ2-3
CASSPRQFSTDTQYF
TGTGCCAGCAGTCCTCGACAGTTTAGCACAGATACGCAGTATTTT
>15|TRBV7-9|TRBD1|NA|TRBJ2-3
CASSRDRPSTDTQYF
TGTGCCAGCAGCCGGGACAGGCCGAGCACAGATACGCAGTATTTT